This TCR beta chain was identified in a study of blood T cell repertoires in COVID-19. Study summary: The cDNA or gDNA used as material had been derived from T cells, B-cell-depleted T cells, or PBMCs.

Clones were sequenced by immunoSEQ multiplex PCR, and TCRdb holds only the in-frame ones, with some missing. The sample lists about 100,000 clones; over 65% were seen once. There are a few counts of this clone. The sequence came from a human donor in a cohort sampled during active COVID-19. The sample taken for sequencing was peripheral blood.

CDR3 nucleotide sequence: TGTGCCAGCATTGGACAGGTAAATAGCAATCAGCCCCAGCATTTT. It yields the protein CASIGQVNSNQPQHF. The chain combines TRBV6-6 with TRBJ1-5; 7 bases fit TRBD1. With V trimmed by 7 bases and J by 0 bases, 6 bases remained unmatched. CDR1 is MNHNY, CDR2 SVGAGI, per germline (reference sequence). The CDR3 loop spans 15 amino acids.